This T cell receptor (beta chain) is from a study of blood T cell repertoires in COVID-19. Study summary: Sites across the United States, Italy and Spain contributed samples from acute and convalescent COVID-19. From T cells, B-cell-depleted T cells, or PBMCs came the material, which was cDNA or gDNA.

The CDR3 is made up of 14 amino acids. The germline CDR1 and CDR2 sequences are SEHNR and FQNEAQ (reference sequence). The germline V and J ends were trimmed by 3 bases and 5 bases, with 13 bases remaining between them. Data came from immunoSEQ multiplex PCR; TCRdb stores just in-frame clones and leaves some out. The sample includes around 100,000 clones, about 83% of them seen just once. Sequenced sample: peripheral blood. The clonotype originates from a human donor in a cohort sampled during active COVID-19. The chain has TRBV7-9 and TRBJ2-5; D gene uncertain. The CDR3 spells CASSFTAPKETQYF. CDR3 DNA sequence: TGTGCCAGCAGCTTTACCGCGCCCAAGGAGACCCAGTACTTC. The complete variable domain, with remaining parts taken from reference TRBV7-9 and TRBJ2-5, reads DTGVSQNPRHKITKRGQNVTFRCDPISEHNRLYWYRQTLGQGPEFLTYFQNEAQLEKSRLLSDRFSAERPKGSFSTLEIQRTEQGDSAMYLCASSFTAPKETQYFGPGTRLLVL.